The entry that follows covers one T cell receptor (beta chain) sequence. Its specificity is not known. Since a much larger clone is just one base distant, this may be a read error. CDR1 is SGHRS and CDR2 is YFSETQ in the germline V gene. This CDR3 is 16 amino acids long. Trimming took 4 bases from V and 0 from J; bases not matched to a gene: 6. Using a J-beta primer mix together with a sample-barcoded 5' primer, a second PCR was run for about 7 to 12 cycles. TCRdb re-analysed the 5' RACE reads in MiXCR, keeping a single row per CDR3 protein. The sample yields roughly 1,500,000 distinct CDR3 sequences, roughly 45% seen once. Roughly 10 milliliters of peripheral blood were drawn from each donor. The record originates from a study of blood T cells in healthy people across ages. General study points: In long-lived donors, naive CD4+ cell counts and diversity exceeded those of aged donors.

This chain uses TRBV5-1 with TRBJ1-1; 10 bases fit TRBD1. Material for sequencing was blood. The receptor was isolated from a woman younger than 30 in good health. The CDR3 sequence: CASSTGTGDLNTEAFF. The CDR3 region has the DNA TGCGCCAGCAGCACCGGGACAGGGGACTTGAACACTGAAGCTTTCTTT.